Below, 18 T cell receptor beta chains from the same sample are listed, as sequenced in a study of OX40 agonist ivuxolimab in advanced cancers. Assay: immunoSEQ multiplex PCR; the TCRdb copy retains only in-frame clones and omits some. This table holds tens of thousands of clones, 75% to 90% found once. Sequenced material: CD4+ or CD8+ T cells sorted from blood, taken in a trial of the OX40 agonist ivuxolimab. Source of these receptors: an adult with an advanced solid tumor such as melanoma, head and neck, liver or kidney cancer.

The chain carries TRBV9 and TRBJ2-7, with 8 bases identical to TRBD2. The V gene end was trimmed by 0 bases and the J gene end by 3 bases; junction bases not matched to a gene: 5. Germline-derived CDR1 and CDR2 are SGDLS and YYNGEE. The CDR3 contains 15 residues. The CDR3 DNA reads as TGTGCCAGCAGCGTAGCTGGCACTAGCGGCTACGAGCAGTACTTC. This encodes CASSVAGTSGYEQYF.

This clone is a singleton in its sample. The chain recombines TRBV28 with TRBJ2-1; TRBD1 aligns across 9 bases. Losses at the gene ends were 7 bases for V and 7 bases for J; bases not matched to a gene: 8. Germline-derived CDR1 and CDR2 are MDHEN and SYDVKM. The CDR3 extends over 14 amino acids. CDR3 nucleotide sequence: TGTGCCAGCAACCCGAGGACAGGGGCGAATGAGCAGTTCTTC. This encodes CASNPRTGANEQFF. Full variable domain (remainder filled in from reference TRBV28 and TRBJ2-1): DVKVTQSSRYLVKRTGEKVFLECVQDMDHENMFWYRQDPGLGLRLIYFSYDVKMKEKGDIPEGYSVSREKKERFSLILESASTNQTSMYLCASNPRTGANEQFFGPGTRLTVL.

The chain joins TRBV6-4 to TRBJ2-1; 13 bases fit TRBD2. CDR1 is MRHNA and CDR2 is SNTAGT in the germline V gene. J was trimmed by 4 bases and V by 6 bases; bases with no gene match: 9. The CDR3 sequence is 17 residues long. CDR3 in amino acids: CASRPIGLAGDYNEQFF. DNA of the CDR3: TGTGCCAGCAGACCAATCGGACTAGCGGGAGATTACAATGAGCAGTTCTTC.

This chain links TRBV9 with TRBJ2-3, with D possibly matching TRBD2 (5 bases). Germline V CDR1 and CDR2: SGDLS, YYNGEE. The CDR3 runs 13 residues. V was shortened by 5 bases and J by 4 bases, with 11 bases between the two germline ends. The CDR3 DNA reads TGTGCCAGCAGTCGGGGTGGCCCAGATACGCAGTATTTT. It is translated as CASSRGGPDTQYF.

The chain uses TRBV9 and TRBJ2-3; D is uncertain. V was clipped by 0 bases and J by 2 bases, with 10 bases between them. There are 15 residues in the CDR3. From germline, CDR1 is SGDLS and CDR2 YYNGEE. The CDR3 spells CASSVVDGYTDTQYF. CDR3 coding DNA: TGTGCCAGCAGCGTAGTCGACGGGTACACAGATACGCAGTATTTT.

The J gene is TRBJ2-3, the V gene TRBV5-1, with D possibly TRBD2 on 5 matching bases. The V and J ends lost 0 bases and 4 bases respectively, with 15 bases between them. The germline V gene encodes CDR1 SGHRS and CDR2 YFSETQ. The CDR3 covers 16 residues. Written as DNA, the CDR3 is TGCGCCAGCAGCTTGGCCGTGGGAGCTGGGGCAGATACGCAGTATTTT. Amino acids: CASSLAVGAGADTQYF.

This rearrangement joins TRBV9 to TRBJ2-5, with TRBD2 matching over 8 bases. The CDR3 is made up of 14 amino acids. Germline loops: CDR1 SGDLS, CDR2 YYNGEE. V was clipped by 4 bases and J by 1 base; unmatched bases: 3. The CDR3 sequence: CASSTTSGQETQYF. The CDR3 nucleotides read TGTGCCAGCAGCACAACTAGCGGCCAAGAGACCCAGTACTTC. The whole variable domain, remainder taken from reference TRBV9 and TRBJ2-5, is DSGVTQTPKHLITATGQRVTLRCSPRSGDLSVYWYQQSLDQGLQFLIQYYNGEERAKGNILERFSAQQFPDLHSELNLSSLELGDSALYFCASSTTSGQETQYFGPGTRLLVL.

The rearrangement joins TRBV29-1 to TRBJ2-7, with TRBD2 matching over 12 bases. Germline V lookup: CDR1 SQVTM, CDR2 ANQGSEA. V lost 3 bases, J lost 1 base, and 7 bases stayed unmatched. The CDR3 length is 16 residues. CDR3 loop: CSVEDPLAGGSYEQYF. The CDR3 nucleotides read TGCAGCGTTGAGGACCCACTAGCGGGAGGTTCCTACGAGCAGTACTTC.

The CDR3 region has the DNA TGTGCCAGCAGCGCGGGGACTAGCACAGATACGCAGTATTTT. This encodes CASSAGTSTDTQYF. The genes are TRBV9 and TRBJ2-3; perhaps TRBD2 as D (6 bases). The CDR3 covers 14 residues. The ends were cut back, 3 bases at V and 0 bases at J, with 8 bases in the middle. Germline lookup yields CDR1 SGDLS and CDR2 YYNGEE.

The CDR3 sequence is CASSLGGGAGPYEQYF. The CDR3 nucleotides read TGTGCCAGCAGCTTAGGGGGCGGGGCGGGCCCCTACGAGCAGTACTTC. This chain joins TRBV7-6 and TRBJ2-7; D is possibly TRBD2 (6 bases). Trimming removed 1 base from V and 2 bases from J, with 15 bases in between. Per the germline V gene, CDR1 is SGHVS and CDR2 is FNYEAQ. This CDR3 is 16 amino acids long. Using reference TRBV7-6 and TRBJ2-7 for the parts outside the CDR3, the full variable domain is GAGVSQSPRYKVTKRGQDVALRCDPISGHVSLYWYRQALGQGPEFLTYFNYEAQQDKSGLPNDRFSAERPEGSISTLTIQRTEQRDSAMYRCASSLGGGAGPYEQYFGPGTRLTVT.

The CDR3 DNA reads TGTGCCAGCAGCTTAGGGACAGGAAATGCCTACGAGCAGTACTTC. This sequence encodes CASSLGTGNAYEQYF. The chain employs TRBV7-9 and TRBJ2-7; TRBD1 matches 7 bases. CDR3 size: 15 residues. The trim removed 1 base at V and 2 bases at J, leaving 5 bases unmatched. Germline CDR1 SEHNR, CDR2 FQNEAQ (reference sequence).

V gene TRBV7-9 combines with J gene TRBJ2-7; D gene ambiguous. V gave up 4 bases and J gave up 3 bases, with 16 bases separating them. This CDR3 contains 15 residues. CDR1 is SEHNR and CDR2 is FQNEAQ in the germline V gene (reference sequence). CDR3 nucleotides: TGTGCCAGCAGCTCCGCGGAGCTGTTACACTACGAGCAGTACTTC. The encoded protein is CASSSAELLHYEQYF.

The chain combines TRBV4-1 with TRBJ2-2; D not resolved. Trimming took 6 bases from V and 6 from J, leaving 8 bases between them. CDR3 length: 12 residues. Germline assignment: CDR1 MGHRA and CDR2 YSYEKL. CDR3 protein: CASREMAGELFF. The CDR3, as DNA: TGCGCCAGCAGGGAAATGGCCGGGGAGCTGTTTTTT.

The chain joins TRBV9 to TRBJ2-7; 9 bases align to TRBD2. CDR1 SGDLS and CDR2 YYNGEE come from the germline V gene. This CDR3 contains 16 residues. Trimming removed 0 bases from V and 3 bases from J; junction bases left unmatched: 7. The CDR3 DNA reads TGTGCCAGCAGCGTAGGTAGCGGGAGTGGTGGCTACGAGCAGTACTTC. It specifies CASSVGSGSGGYEQYF.

In DNA, the CDR3 is TGTGCCAGCAGCTTGCCCCAATCCTACAATGAGCAGTTCTTC. Amino acid sequence: CASSLPQSYNEQFF. The rearrangement links TRBV7-9 to TRBJ2-1; D ambiguous. The CDR3 totals 14 residues. Germline CDR1 is SEHNR and CDR2 is FQNEAQ (reference sequence). Trimming took off 3 bases at V and 1 base at J, with 7 bases between the two ends.

This CDR3 reads CASSFRTGLAKNIQYF. The CDR3 region has the DNA TGTGCCAGCAGTTTTAGGACAGGGTTAGCCAAAAACATTCAGTACTTC. The chain combines TRBV28 with TRBJ2-4, with 8 bases aligning to TRBD1. CDR3 length: 16 residues. After removal of 3 bases from V and 0 bases from J, the junction contained 4 bases not matched to a gene. Germline V gene lookup returns CDR1 MDHEN and CDR2 SYDVKM.

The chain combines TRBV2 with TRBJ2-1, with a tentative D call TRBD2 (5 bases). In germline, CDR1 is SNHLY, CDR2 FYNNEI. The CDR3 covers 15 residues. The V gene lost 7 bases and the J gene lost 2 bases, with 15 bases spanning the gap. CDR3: CASTSPADTYNEQFF. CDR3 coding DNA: TGTGCCAGCACTTCTCCAGCGGATACCTACAATGAGCAGTTCTTC. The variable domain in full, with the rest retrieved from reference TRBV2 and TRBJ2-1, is EPEVTQTPSHQVTQMGQEVILRCVPISNHLYFYWYRQILGQKVEFLVSFYNNEISEKSEIFDDQFSVERPDGSNFTLKIRSTKLEDSAMYFCASTSPADTYNEQFFGPGTRLTVL.

The CDR3 DNA sequence: TGCGCCAGCAGCCATCGACAGGACCCGAGGAACACCGGGGAGCTGTTTTTT. It encodes CASSHRQDPRNTGELFF. V is TRBV4-1 and J is TRBJ2-2; D is possibly TRBD1 (6 bases). This CDR3 region has 17 residues. V gave up 3 bases and J gave up 1 base, with 15 bases separating them. Germline V gene data show CDR1 as MGHRA and CDR2 as YSYEKL.